The 21 T cell receptor beta chains below all came from one sample that was sequenced in a study of blood T cells in healthy people across ages. The authors ran a second PCR of roughly 6 to 12 cycles using a sample-barcoded 5' primer and a J-beta primer mix. TCRdb recomputed calls from the 5' RACE reads with MiXCR, one row per CDR3 protein. The sample carries around 1,500,000 distinct CDR3 sequences, around two fifths recorded once. Sequencing was done on a sample of blood. These TCRs come from a woman between 18 and 29 years old in good health.

The gene calls are TRBV6-5 and TRBJ2-2; 8 nucleotides match TRBD1. CDR3 length equals 16 residues. Germline CDR1 and CDR2: MNHEY and SVGAGI. The V segment lost 5 bases and the J segment 0 bases; nucleotides outside the gene matches: 5. CDR3 nucleotide sequence: TGTGCCAGCAGTCAAAACAGGGGGTCGAACACCGGGGAGCTGTTTTTT. Amino acid sequence: CASSQNRGSNTGELFF.

As for this clonotype: At one end, the junction sequence differs from germline, possibly due to a read error. The chain employs TRBV29-1 and TRBJ2-5; D is perhaps TRBD2 (5 bases). This CDR3 region has 12 residues. Germline CDR1 SQVTM, CDR2 ANQGSEA. CDR3 residues: CGVEREQETQYF. DNA for the CDR3: TGCGGCGTTGAACGGGAACAAGAGACCCAGTACTTC.

The chain has TRBV18 and TRBJ1-5; 8 bases are a match to TRBD1. The CDR3 has 14 amino acids. Germline V gives CDR1 KGHSH, CDR2 LQKENI. V was clipped by 7 bases and J by 1 base; unmatched bases: 3. The CDR3 DNA reads as TGTGCCAGCTTAAGACAGGGGAGCAATCAGCCCCAGCATTTT. Encoded protein: CASLRQGSNQPQHF.

This sequence joins TRBV5-1 and TRBJ2-6, with a possible D match to TRBD2 (6 bases). Trimming took off 0 bases at V and 9 bases at J, with 13 bases between the two ends. Germline V CDR1 and CDR2: SGHRS, YFSETQ. The CDR3 sequence is 15 residues long. The CDR3 DNA reads as TGCGCCAGCAGCTTGGTGGGCAGGGAGGACAACGTCCTGACTTTC. It codes for CASSLVGREDNVLTF.

This chain links TRBV12-3 or TRBV12-4 with TRBJ1-2; 9 bases are shared with TRBD1. The CDR3 is 16 residues long. The J segment lost 1 base and the V segment lost 4 bases, leaving 7 bases of the junction unmatched. The CDR3 DNA follows: TGTGCCAGCAGTTCGGGACAGGGCGGGTTTAACTATGGCTACACCTTC. Its translation: CASSSGQGGFNYGYTF.

The gene calls are TRBV5-1 and TRBJ1-4, with D tentatively TRBD1 (5 bases). Germline V CDR1 and CDR2: SGHRS, YFSETQ. V lost 0 bases and J 5 bases, leaving 11 bases between the germline ends. The CDR3 extends over 15 amino acids. The CDR3 here is CASSLAGRQNEKLFF. The CDR3 nucleotides read TGCGCCAGCAGCTTGGCGGGACGGCAAAATGAAAAACTGTTTTTT.

This clonotype came up a few times. The chain carries TRBV30 and TRBJ1-2, with D tentatively TRBD1 (5 bases). Germline CDR1 reads GTSNPN; CDR2 reads SVGIG (reference sequence). This CDR3 has 12 residues. V was pared by 7 bases and J by 0 bases, with 9 bases between. CDR3 sequence: CASGRANYGYTF. In nucleotides, the CDR3 is TGTGCCTCAGGGAGAGCTAACTATGGCTACACCTTC.

This rearrangement joins TRBV11-2 to TRBJ2-7; D is uncertain. The J call may be in error: the DNA end matches TRBJ2-5 better. The CDR3 loop spans 15 amino acids. Germline CDR1 reads SGHAT; CDR2 reads FQNNGV. The chain's CDR3 is CASSPIIPPRETQYF. CDR3 nucleotides: TGTGCCAGCAGCCCAATTATCCCCCCTAGAGAGACCCAGTACTTC.

The chain has TRBV20-1 and TRBJ2-1, with 9 bases that match TRBD2. The J call is doubtful: the DNA matches TRBJ2-7 better. Germline V lookup: CDR1 DFQATT, CDR2 SNEGSKA (reference sequence). The CDR3 runs 16 residues. CDR3 residues: CSARGAGAGGLNEQYF. CDR3 DNA: TGCAGTGCTAGAGGGGCGGGAGCGGGGGGCCTCAATGAGCAGTACTTC.

This clonotype has more than one count but fewer than ten. The gene calls are TRBV12-3 or TRBV12-4 and TRBJ1-6; D uncertain. Trimming cost V 5 bases and J 10 bases, with 15 bases left between them. This CDR3 comprises 14 residues. CDR3 in amino acids: CASSPTRSDSPLHF. The DNA for the CDR3 is TGTGCCAGCAGTCCGACAAGGTCTGACTCACCCCTCCACTTT.

V usage is TRBV4-1 and J usage is TRBJ1-4, with D possibly being TRBD1 (6 bases). Trimming took off 0 bases at V and 7 bases at J, with 12 bases between the two ends. The CDR3 totals 15 residues. CDR1 and CDR2 (germline): MGHRA, YSYEKL. The CDR3 DNA reads TGCGCCAGCAGCCAAGAAGGCAGGGGCAGTGAAAAACTGTTTTTT. Its translation: CASSQEGRGSEKLFF.

The chain joins TRBV20-1 to TRBJ1-1; the D gene is possibly TRBD1 (5 bases). This CDR3 contains 13 residues. The ends were cut back, 7 bases at V and 1 base at J, with 13 bases in the middle. Germline-derived CDR1 and CDR2 are DFQATT and SNEGSKA (reference sequence). The DNA for the CDR3 is TGCAGTGGGGGCCCCCTAGGGAACACTGAAGCTTTCTTT. Translation gives CSGGPLGNTEAFF.

In DNA form, the CDR3 reads TGTGCCAGCAGCTCCCTAAGGGGGTTCCACGAGCAGTACTTC. It yields the protein CASSSLRGFHEQYF. The chain couples TRBV6-5 to TRBJ2-7; the D gene is possibly TRBD1 (6 bases). Germline V CDR1 and CDR2: MNHEY, SVGAGI. Trimming removed 6 bases from V and 5 bases from J, with 17 bases in between. CDR3 length: 14 amino acids.

This clonotype was detected only a few times. The chain links TRBV3-1 to TRBJ2-1; TRBD1 might be the D (5 bases). CDR1 is LGHDT, CDR2 YNNKEL, per germline (reference sequence). This CDR3 spans 14 amino acids. Trimming took off 4 bases at V and 0 bases at J, with 7 bases between the two ends. The CDR3 DNA reads TGTGCCAGCAGCCGACAGAGCTCCTACAATGAGCAGTTCTTC. Amino acid sequence: CASSRQSSYNEQFF.

This clonotype was seen more than once but under ten times. The chain carries TRBV15 and TRBJ2-7, with D maybe TRBD1 (6 bases). CDR1 and CDR2 from the germline V gene are LNHNV and YYDKDF (reference sequence). Trimming pared 3 bases from V and 6 bases from J, leaving 18 bases between. CDR3 size: 15 residues. The CDR3 DNA follows: TGTGCCACCAGCAGGGATACAGGGCCTCGCTCCGAGCAGTACTTC. This translates into CATSRDTGPRSEQYF.

This clonotype was picked up one time. V and J are TRBV2 and TRBJ2-5; D tentatively reads TRBD1 or TRBD2 (5 bases each). Germline V gene lookup returns CDR1 SNHLY and CDR2 FYNNEI. The CDR3 contains 16 residues. Trimming removed 2 bases at V and 2 bases at J, with 15 bases between. The CDR3 DNA reads TGTGCCAGCAGTGAACGGGGCCGCCGGGAACAAGAGACCCAGTACTTC. As protein: CASSERGRREQETQYF.

This clonotype was observed a handful of times. This chain joins TRBV7-9 and TRBJ2-1, with 10 bases aligning to TRBD2. This CDR3 comprises 15 residues. Trimming took 0 bases from V and 7 from J; bases not matched to a gene: 3. In germline, CDR1 is SEHNR, CDR2 FQNEAQ (reference sequence). The CDR3 loop reads CASSLASGRWNEQFF. In DNA form, the CDR3 reads TGTGCCAGCAGCTTAGCTAGCGGGAGGTGGAATGAGCAGTTCTTC.

The J gene is TRBJ2-4, the V gene TRBV20-1, with 7 bases identical to TRBD2. The J call could be wrong; TRBJ2-7 is a better fit for the DNA end. This CDR3 spans 14 amino acids. From germline, CDR1 is DFQATT and CDR2 SNEGSKA (reference sequence). The CDR3 DNA reads as TGCAGTGCTAGAGACGGGACTACCGCCTACGAGCAGTACTTC. This sequence encodes CSARDGTTAYEQYF.

DNA for the CDR3: TGCAGTGCCTACGTACTCAAGCGGGAGGGCCGGTCCAACGAGCAGTACTTC. Translated: CSAYVLKREGRSNEQYF. The J gene is TRBJ2-7, the V gene TRBV20-1, with 10 positions matching TRBD2. The germline V gene encodes CDR1 DFQATT and CDR2 SNEGSKA (reference sequence). The CDR3 has 17 amino acids. The J segment lost 5 bases and the V segment lost 6 bases, leaving 19 bases of the junction unmatched.

This clonotype has more than one count but fewer than ten. The chain combines TRBV7-9 with TRBJ2-5, with D possibly TRBD1 on 6 matching bases. Germline CDR1 SEHNR, CDR2 FQNEAQ (reference sequence). Deletions cut 3 bases from V and 5 bases from J, with 16 bases between. The CDR3 runs to 15 residues. CDR3 sequence: CASSLILKQGETQYF. The CDR3 region has the DNA TGTGCCAGCAGCTTGATCCTTAAGCAGGGGGAGACCCAGTACTTC.

This clonotype was observed a few times. The rearrangement links TRBV11-2 to TRBJ2-3; D is undetermined. This CDR3 has 13 residues. Germline lookup yields CDR1 SGHAT and CDR2 FQNNGV. Between the trimmed V and J ends, which lost 0 bases and 5 bases, there was a span of 6 bases. The CDR3 sequence: CASSLEPQDTQYF. CDR3 bases: TGTGCCAGCAGCTTAGAACCCCAAGATACGCAGTATTTT.